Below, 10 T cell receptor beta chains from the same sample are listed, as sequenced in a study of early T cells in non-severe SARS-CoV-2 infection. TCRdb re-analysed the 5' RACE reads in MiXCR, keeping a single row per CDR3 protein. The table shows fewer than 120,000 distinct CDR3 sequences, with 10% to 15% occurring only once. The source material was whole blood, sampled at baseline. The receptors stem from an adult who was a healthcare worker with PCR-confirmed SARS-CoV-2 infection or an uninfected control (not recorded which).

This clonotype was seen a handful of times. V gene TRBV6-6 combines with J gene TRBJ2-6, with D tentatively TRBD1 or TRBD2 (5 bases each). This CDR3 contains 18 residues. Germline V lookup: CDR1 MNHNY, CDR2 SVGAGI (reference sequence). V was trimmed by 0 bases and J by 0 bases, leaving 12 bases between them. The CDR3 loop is CASSYSNGGTSGANVLTF. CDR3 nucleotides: TGTGCCAGCAGTTACTCGAATGGGGGTACCTCTGGGGCCAACGTCCTGACTTTC.

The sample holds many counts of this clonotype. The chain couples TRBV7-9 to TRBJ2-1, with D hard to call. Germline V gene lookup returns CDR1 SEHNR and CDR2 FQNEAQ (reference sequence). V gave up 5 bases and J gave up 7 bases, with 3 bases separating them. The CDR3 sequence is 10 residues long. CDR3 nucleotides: TGTGCCAGCAGCCCAAATGAGCAGTTCTTC. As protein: CASSPNEQFF.

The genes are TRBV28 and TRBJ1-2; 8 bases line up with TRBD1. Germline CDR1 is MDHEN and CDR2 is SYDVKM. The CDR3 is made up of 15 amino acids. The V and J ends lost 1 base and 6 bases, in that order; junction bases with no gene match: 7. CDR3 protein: CASSLFYRGNDGYTF. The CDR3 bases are TGTGCCAGCAGTTTATTTTACAGGGGGAACGATGGCTACACCTTC.

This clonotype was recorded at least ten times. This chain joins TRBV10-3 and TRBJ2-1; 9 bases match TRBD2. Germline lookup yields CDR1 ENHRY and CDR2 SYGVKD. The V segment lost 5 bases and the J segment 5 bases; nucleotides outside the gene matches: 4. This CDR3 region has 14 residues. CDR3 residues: CAISLTSGHNEQFF. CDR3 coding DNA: TGTGCCATCAGTCTAACTAGCGGGCACAATGAGCAGTTCTTC.

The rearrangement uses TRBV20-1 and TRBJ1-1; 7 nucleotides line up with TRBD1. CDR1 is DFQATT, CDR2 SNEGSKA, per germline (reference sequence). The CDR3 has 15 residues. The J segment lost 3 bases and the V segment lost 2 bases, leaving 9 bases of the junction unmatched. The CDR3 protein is CSARRSGGSDTEAFF. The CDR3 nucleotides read TGCAGTGCTAGACGATCAGGGGGTTCGGACACTGAAGCTTTCTTT.

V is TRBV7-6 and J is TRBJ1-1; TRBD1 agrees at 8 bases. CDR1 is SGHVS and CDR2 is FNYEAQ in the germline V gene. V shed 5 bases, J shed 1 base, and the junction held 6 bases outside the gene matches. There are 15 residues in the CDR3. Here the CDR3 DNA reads TGTGCCAGCAGCCAAACGGACAGGGCGAACACTGAAGCTTTCTTT. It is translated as CASSQTDRANTEAFF. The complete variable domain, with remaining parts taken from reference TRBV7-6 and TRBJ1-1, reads GAGVSQSPRYKVTKRGQDVALRCDPISGHVSLYWYRQALGQGPEFLTYFNYEAQQDKSGLPNDRFSAERPEGSISTLTIQRTEQRDSAMYRCASSQTDRANTEAFFGQGTRLTVV.

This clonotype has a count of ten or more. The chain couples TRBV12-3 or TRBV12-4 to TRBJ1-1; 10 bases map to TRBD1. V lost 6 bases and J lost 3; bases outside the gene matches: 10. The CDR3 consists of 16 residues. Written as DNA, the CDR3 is TGTGCCAGCAGCCCGCGGACAGGGGGGTTATACACTGAAGCTTTCTTT. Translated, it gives CASSPRTGGLYTEAFF.

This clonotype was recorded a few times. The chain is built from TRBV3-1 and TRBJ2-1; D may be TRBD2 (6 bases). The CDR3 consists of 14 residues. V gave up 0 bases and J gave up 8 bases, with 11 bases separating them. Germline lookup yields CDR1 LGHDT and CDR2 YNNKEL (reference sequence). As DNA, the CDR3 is TGTGCCAGCAGCCAAGAACTAGCCAACGATGAGCAGTTCTTC. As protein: CASSQELANDEQFF.

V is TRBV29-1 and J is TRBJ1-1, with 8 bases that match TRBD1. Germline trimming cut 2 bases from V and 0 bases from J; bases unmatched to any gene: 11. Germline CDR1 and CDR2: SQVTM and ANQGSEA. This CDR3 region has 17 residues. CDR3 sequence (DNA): TGCAGCGTTGAATACTATACGGGGACAGGCTTGAACACTGAAGCTTTCTTT. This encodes CSVEYYTGTGLNTEAFF.

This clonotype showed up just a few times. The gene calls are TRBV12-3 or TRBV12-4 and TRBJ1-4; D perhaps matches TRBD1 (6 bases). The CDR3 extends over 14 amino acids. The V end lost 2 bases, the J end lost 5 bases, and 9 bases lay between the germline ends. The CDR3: CASSLTQGNEKLFF. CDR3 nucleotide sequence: TGTGCCAGCAGTTTAACACAGGGAAATGAAAAACTGTTTTTT.